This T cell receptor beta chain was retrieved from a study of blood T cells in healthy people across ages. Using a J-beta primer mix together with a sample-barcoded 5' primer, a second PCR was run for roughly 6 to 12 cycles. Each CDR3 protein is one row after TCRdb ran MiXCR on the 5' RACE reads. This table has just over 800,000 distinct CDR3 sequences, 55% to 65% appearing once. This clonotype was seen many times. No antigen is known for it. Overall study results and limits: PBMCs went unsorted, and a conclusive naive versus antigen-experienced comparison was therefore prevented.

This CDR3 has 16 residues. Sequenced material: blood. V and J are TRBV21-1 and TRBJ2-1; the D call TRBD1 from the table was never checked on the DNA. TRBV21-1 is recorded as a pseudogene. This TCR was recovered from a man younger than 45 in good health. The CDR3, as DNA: TGTGCCAGCAGCAAAGAGGGGGACAGATCCTACAATGAGCAGTTCTTC. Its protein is CASSKEGDRSYNEQFF.